The T cell receptor (beta chain) described here comes from a study of blood T cells in healthy people across ages. Looked up from germline, CDR1 is SGHRS and CDR2 is YFSETQ. V dropped 0 bases and J dropped 9 bases, with 13 bases sitting between them. The CDR3 has 15 residues. Then a second PCR, running roughly 7 to 11 cycles, was carried out with a sample-barcoded 5' primer and a J-beta primer mix. TCRdb re-called the 5' RACE reads with MiXCR, one entry per CDR3 protein. The top ten clones hold over 2% of a sample with over 1.5 million distinct CDR3 sequences, just under 50% of them seen once. The source of this sequence is a woman aged 35 to 49 in good health. The sequenced sample was blood. The chain uses TRBV5-1 and TRBJ1-6, with a weak D call TRBD1 (5 bases). The CDR3 region has the DNA TGCGCCAGCAGCTTGGCATCAGACCAGGGTTCACCCCTCCACTTT. Translated, it gives CASSLASDQGSPLHF.